Following are 29 T cell receptor beta chains from one sample sequenced in a study of blood T cell repertoires in COVID-19. Measured with immunoSEQ multiplex PCR; TCRdb has only the in-frame clones, and not every one. The sample lists approximately 150,000 clones; about 81% were seen once. Sequencing was done on a sample of PBMCs or T cells enriched from blood (not recorded which). Receptors were obtained from a man aged 35 to 55 with acute COVID-19.

The genes are TRBV30 and TRBJ2-7; D is ambiguous. The V gene's germline CDR1 is GTSNPN and CDR2 SVGIG (reference sequence). The CDR3 is 11 residues long. With 0 bases removed from V and 3 bases from J, the gap between germline ends came to 3 bases. The CDR3 coding sequence is TGTGCCTGGAGTGTATACTACGAGCAGTACTTC. The encoded protein is CAWSVYYEQYF.

The chain's CDR3 is CASSSGTANNEQFF. The CDR3 DNA is TGCGCCAGCAGTTCCGGGACAGCGAACAATGAGCAGTTCTTC. This chain links TRBV5-1 with TRBJ2-1; 7 bases line up with TRBD1. This CDR3 has 14 amino acids. Germline trimming cut 5 bases from V and 5 bases from J; bases unmatched to any gene: 7. Germline loops: CDR1 SGHRS, CDR2 YFSETQ. The full variable domain, in which reference TRBV5-1 and TRBJ2-1 provide the parts outside the CDR3, is KAGVTQTPRYLIKTRGQQVTLSCSPISGHRSVSWYQQTPGQGLQFLFEYFSETQRNKGNFPGRFSGRQFSNSRSEMNVSTLELGDSALYLCASSSGTANNEQFFGPGTRLTVL.

The chain recombines TRBV6-5 with TRBJ1-6, with D uncertain. CDR3 size: 14 residues. Trimming pared 7 bases from V and 7 bases from J, leaving 14 bases between. CDR1 is MNHEY, CDR2 SVGAGI, per germline. This CDR3 is CASTTSGVNSPLHF. As DNA, the CDR3 is TGTGCCAGCACGACCTCGGGTGTGAATTCACCCCTCCACTTT.

V gene TRBV29-1 combines with J gene TRBJ2-2; possible D gene TRBD2, 5 bases. The CDR3 has 14 amino acids. V was shortened by 4 bases and J by 0 bases, with 9 bases between the two germline ends. The germline V gene encodes CDR1 SQVTM and CDR2 ANQGSEA. The CDR3 bases are TGCAGCGTTGGAGGGCAGGCGAACACCGGGGAGCTGTTTTTT. It is translated as CSVGGQANTGELFF.

CDR3 protein: CASSPLGGWDNEQFF. For the CDR3, the DNA is TGTGCCAGCAGCCCCCTGGGAGGTTGGGACAATGAGCAGTTCTTC. The chain employs TRBV7-9 and TRBJ2-1, with D possibly TRBD2 on 6 matching bases. The germline CDR1 and CDR2 sequences are SEHNR and FQNEAQ (reference sequence). There are 15 residues in the CDR3. Between the trimmed V and J ends, which lost 5 bases and 5 bases, there was a span of 16 bases.

The CDR3 is CASSSRTGEDTEAFF. In nucleotides, the CDR3 is TGTGCCAGCAGTTCTCGGACAGGGGAGGATACTGAAGCTTTCTTT. The chain uses TRBV5-8 and TRBJ1-1; 9 nucleotides match TRBD1. CDR1 is SGHTS and CDR2 is YDEGEE in the germline V gene. Unmatched junction bases numbered 10, after V lost 5 bases and J lost 5 bases. CDR3 size: 15 residues.

The rearrangement uses TRBV7-9 and TRBJ2-2, with TRBD2 matching 8 bases. Germline V gene lookup returns CDR1 SEHNR and CDR2 FQNEAQ (reference sequence). V shed 4 bases, J shed 3 bases, and the junction held 10 bases outside the gene matches. This CDR3 is 17 amino acids long. CDR3 in DNA: TGTGCCAGCAGCTGGCCTCGCGGGGGGAGTGACACCGGGGAGCTGTTTTTT. This encodes CASSWPRGGSDTGELFF. The whole variable domain, filled in from reference TRBV7-9 and TRBJ2-2, reads DTGVSQNPRHKITKRGQNVTFRCDPISEHNRLYWYRQTLGQGPEFLTYFQNEAQLEKSRLLSDRFSAERPKGSFSTLEIQRTEQGDSAMYLCASSWPRGGSDTGELFFGEGSRLTVL.

The chain combines TRBV28 with TRBJ2-3, with a tentative D call TRBD1 (6 bases). CDR1 is MDHEN and CDR2 is SYDVKM in the germline V gene. The CDR3 contains 17 residues. V lost 3 bases and J 5 bases, leaving 21 bases between the germline ends. The CDR3 sequence: CASSLPEGGVGGDTQYF. The CDR3 bases are TGTGCCAGCAGTTTGCCCGAAGGGGGAGTCGGTGGAGATACGCAGTATTTT.

V is TRBV11-1 and J is TRBJ2-2; 8 nucleotides align to TRBD1. V lost 3 bases and J lost 1; bases outside the gene matches: 1. CDR3 size: 15 residues. Germline V gives CDR1 SGHAT, CDR2 FQDESV (reference sequence). The CDR3 loop is CASSLTGENTGELFF. The CDR3 coding sequence is TGTGCCAGCAGCTTGACAGGGGAGAACACCGGGGAGCTGTTTTTT.

This chain uses TRBV7-2 with TRBJ2-1; 13 nucleotides agree with TRBD2. The CDR3 is 15 residues long. The V segment lost 5 bases and the J segment 8 bases; nucleotides outside the gene matches: 6. Germline values: CDR1 SGHTA, CDR2 FQGNSA. Here the CDR3 DNA reads TGTGCCAGCAGCCCTACTAGCGGGGGGGCCTATGAGCAGTTCTTC. It encodes CASSPTSGGAYEQFF.

This chain connects TRBV19 to TRBJ2-3; 14 positions match TRBD2. Losses at the gene ends were 7 bases for V and 8 bases for J; bases not matched to a gene: 8. In germline, CDR1 is LNHDA, CDR2 SQIVND (reference sequence). This CDR3 contains 15 residues. The CDR3 spells CASTPTSGRGGTQYF. CDR3 coding DNA: TGTGCCAGTACTCCGACTAGCGGGAGGGGTGGTACGCAGTATTTT.

This clone occurred once. The genes are TRBV11-3 and TRBJ2-7; D is perhaps TRBD1 (6 bases). This CDR3 spans 14 amino acids. Germline V gene data show CDR1 as SGHNT and CDR2 as YENEEA. The V and J ends lost 0 bases and 5 bases respectively, with 11 bases between them. The CDR3 region has the DNA TGTGCCAGCAGCTTAGATGGGGGCTTAAACGAGCAGTACTTC. Translating it yields CASSLDGGLNEQYF. The whole variable domain, remainder taken from reference TRBV11-3 and TRBJ2-7, is EAGVVQSPRYKIIEKKQPVAFWCNPISGHNTLYWYLQNLGQGPELLIRYENEEAVDDSQLPKDRFSAERLKGVDSTLKIQPAELGDSAVYLCASSLDGGLNEQYFGPGTRLTVT.

J is TRBJ2-1 and V is TRBV10-3; TRBD2 is a possible D gene (5 bases). The germline gives CDR1 ENHRY, CDR2 SYGVKD. V lost 2 bases, J lost 4 bases, and 21 bases lay in between. CDR3 size: 18 residues. The CDR3 is CAISEVGSSKYLYNEQFF. CDR3 bases: TGTGCCATCAGTGAGGTCGGCTCTAGCAAATATCTATACAATGAGCAGTTCTTC.

This clone was detected once. The gene calls are TRBV15 and TRBJ2-1, with D possibly being TRBD1 (6 bases). The CDR3 runs 15 residues. Germline V gives CDR1 LNHNV, CDR2 YYDKDF (reference sequence). Trimming stripped 0 bases from V and 5 bases from J, with 11 bases between. CDR3 in DNA: TGTGCCACCAGCAGAGATTCGAGGACAGACAATGAGCAGTTCTTC. Its protein is CATSRDSRTDNEQFF. Full variable domain (remainder filled in from reference TRBV15 and TRBJ2-1): DAMVIQNPRYQVTQFGKPVTLSCSQTLNHNVMYWYQQKSSQAPKLLFHYYDKDFNNEADTPDNFQSRRPNTSFCFLDIRSPGLGDTAMYLCATSRDSRTDNEQFFGPGTRLTVL.

This sequence joins TRBV12-2 and TRBJ2-1; no check of the table's D call, TRBD2, against the DNA was made. TRBV12-2 constitutes a pseudogene. The CDR3 spans 17 residues. The CDR3 coding sequence is TGTGCAAGTCGCTTAGGAGGTTGGCGGGAATTACACAATGAGCAGTTCTTC. Translated, it gives CASRLGGWRELHNEQFF.

The genes are TRBV9 and TRBJ1-5, with 10 bases matching TRBD1. This CDR3 spans 17 amino acids. With 3 bases clipped from V and 7 bases from J, the junction kept 13 bases outside the gene matches. Per the germline V gene, CDR1 is SGDLS and CDR2 is YYNGEE. The CDR3, as DNA: TGTGCCAGCAGCGCCTTCCCCGGGACAGGGGATGGGCAGCCCCAGCATTTT. Translation gives CASSAFPGTGDGQPQHF.

This chain joins TRBV6-6 and TRBJ1-5; a possible D gene is TRBD1 (6 bases). This CDR3 has 17 amino acids. V was shortened by 5 bases and J by 2 bases, with 19 bases between the two germline ends. CDR1 and CDR2 from the germline V gene are MNHNY and SVGAGI (reference sequence). CDR3 region: CASSQRPTGNRNQPQHF. As DNA, the CDR3 is TGTGCCAGCAGTCAACGGCCTACAGGGAATCGCAATCAGCCCCAGCATTTT.

CDR3 region: CASSLLRLSRGAQETQYF. The CDR3 region has the DNA TGTGCCAGCAGCTTACTAAGGTTATCGCGGGGGGCCCAAGAGACCCAGTACTTC. The chain is built from TRBV13 and TRBJ2-5; 8 positions agree with TRBD2. The CDR3 covers 18 residues. From germline, CDR1 is PRHDT and CDR2 FYEKMQ (reference sequence). V lost 2 bases and J lost 1; bases outside the gene matches: 12.

The chain employs TRBV4-2 and TRBJ1-1; D is possibly TRBD1 (5 bases). The CDR3 has 14 amino acids. Trimming removed 4 bases from V and 5 bases from J, with 14 bases in between. The germline V gene has CDR1 LGHNA and CDR2 YNFKEQ. As DNA, the CDR3 is TGTGCCAGCAGCCTGGGACTCCCTGGGACTGAAGCTTTCTTT. This encodes CASSLGLPGTEAFF.

On this clone itself: The identical CDR3 is also encoded by other nucleotide sequences in the sample. The chain employs TRBV2 and TRBJ2-3, with D possibly matching TRBD1 (5 bases). Germline-derived CDR1 and CDR2 are SNHLY and FYNNEI. CDR3 size: 14 residues. Trimming stripped 3 bases from V and 0 bases from J, with 7 bases between. CDR3 nucleotides: TGTGCCAGCAGTGAGGGGCTGAGCACAGATACGCAGTATTTT. Translation: CASSEGLSTDTQYF.

The chain links TRBV24-1 to TRBJ2-3; TRBD1 matches 9 bases. The germline V gene has CDR1 KGHDR and CDR2 SFDVKD. The CDR3 contains 13 residues. V shed 3 bases and J 9 bases; nucleotides not matched to a gene: 3. CDR3: CATSDPGQGTQYF. The CDR3 nucleotides are TGTGCCACCAGTGATCCGGGACAGGGAACGCAGTATTTT.

The sample holds one count of this clone. The V gene is TRBV4-1, the J gene TRBJ2-5, with 14 nucleotides matching TRBD2. The CDR3 covers 16 residues. CDR1 is MGHRA, CDR2 YSYEKL, per germline. Trimming took 0 bases from V and 13 from J; bases not matched to a gene: 10. The CDR3 protein is CASSQDDRLAGGPGYF. CDR3 DNA sequence: TGCGCCAGCAGCCAAGATGATAGACTAGCGGGAGGGCCGGGGTACTTC.

J is TRBJ2-7 and V is TRBV29-1, with 7 nucleotides matching TRBD2. V lost 5 bases and J lost 2; bases outside the gene matches: 3. Germline V CDR1 and CDR2: SQVTM, ANQGSEA. The CDR3 runs to 12 residues. CDR3 in amino acids: CSVPSGTYEQYF. The CDR3 DNA follows: TGCAGCGTTCCTAGCGGTACCTACGAGCAGTACTTC.

The chain has TRBV7-9 and TRBJ2-2, with D possibly matching TRBD1 (5 bases). V lost 2 bases to trimming and J lost 7 bases, with 11 bases between them. The germline V gene encodes CDR1 SEHNR and CDR2 FQNEAQ (reference sequence). The CDR3 extends over 14 amino acids. The CDR3 sequence is CASSLRQGSGELFF. In nucleotides, the CDR3 is TGTGCCAGCAGCTTACGGCAGGGAAGCGGGGAGCTGTTTTTT.

This rearrangement joins TRBV24-1 to TRBJ2-3, with a weak D call TRBD2 (5 bases). V dropped 1 base and J dropped 6 bases, with 10 bases sitting between them. This CDR3 has 14 amino acids. CDR1 KGHDR and CDR2 SFDVKD come from the germline V gene. CDR3 sequence reads: CATSDFGPGDTQYF. DNA for the CDR3: TGTGCCACCAGTGATTTTGGGCCGGGGGATACGCAGTATTTT.

The chain joins TRBV6-1 to TRBJ1-5; TRBD1 matches at 7 bases. V trimming: 0 bases; J trimming: 7 bases; junction bases outside the gene matches: 6. The CDR3 contains 15 residues. Germline loops: CDR1 MNHNS, CDR2 SASEGT. The CDR3 loop is CASSEAGGEQQPQHF. The CDR3 bases are TGTGCCAGCAGTGAAGCAGGGGGCGAACAGCAGCCCCAGCATTTT.

CDR3 coding DNA: TGTGCCAGCAGTTATGAGAACTATGGCTACACCTTC. This sequence encodes CASSYENYGYTF. The V and J genes are TRBV12-3 or TRBV12-4 and TRBJ1-2; D gene unclear. CDR3 length equals 12 residues. V was pared by 4 bases and J by 2 bases, with 5 bases between.

The chain combines TRBV25-1 with TRBJ2-7; 7 nucleotides agree with TRBD1. The CDR3 consists of 14 residues. CDR1 MGHDK and CDR2 SYGVNS come from the germline V gene. V was pared by 5 bases and J by 6 bases, with 10 bases of the junction left unmatched. Here the CDR3 reads CASSRSGQLSEQYF. For the CDR3, the DNA is TGTGCCAGCAGTCGTTCGGGACAGCTCTCCGAGCAGTACTTC.

The sample holds a few counts of this clone. The J gene is TRBJ1-2, the V gene TRBV6-5; D call uncertain. The CDR3 runs 15 residues. V gave up 3 bases and J gave up 4 bases, with 15 bases separating them. Germline CDR1 MNHEY, CDR2 SVGAGI. Here the CDR3 DNA reads TGTGCCAGCAGTTATCAGGCAGGCCTCCGCTATGGCTACACCTTC. Translated: CASSYQAGLRYGYTF.